This TCR beta chain stems from a study of blood T cell repertoires in COVID-19. This clone occurred a few times. This CDR3 is built from 14 residues. V gave up 6 bases and J gave up 1 base, with 13 bases separating them. The germline CDR1 and CDR2 sequences are SNHLY and FYNNEI. Per the original methods: Using reference gene primer amplification, nucleated cell counts were estimated. Libraries were prepared by immunoSEQ multiplex PCR; TCRdb keeps only in-frame clonotypes and omits some of them. The V and J calls and the clone size are those of that table, but D and trimming were determined from the DNA. The data hold fewer than 200,000 clones, with roughly 81% observed a single time.

The sequencing input was peripheral blood. This chain connects TRBV2 to TRBJ2-7, with a possible D match to TRBD1 (6 bases). This receptor was identified in a woman of 80 years or more with COVID-19, enrolled during active disease. CDR3 in amino acids: CASSRQVQSYEQYF. The CDR3 DNA follows: TGTGCCAGCAGCCGACAGGTCCAATCCTACGAGCAGTACTTC. Supplemented by reference TRBV2 and TRBJ2-7, the full variable domain reads EPEVTQTPSHQVTQMGQEVILRCVPISNHLYFYWYRQILGQKVEFLVSFYNNEISEKSEIFDDQFSVERPDGSNFTLKIRSTKLEDSAMYFCASSRQVQSYEQYFGPGTRLTVT.